This T cell receptor beta chain was observed in a study of T-cell memory formation after mild COVID-19 (TCRdb year 2021). With respect to the entire study: TCR sequence clusters from the two donors were largely donor specific. In a couple of donors, T-cell clones that expanded and contracted after mild COVID-19 were tracked by sequencing TCRalpha and TCRbeta repertoires over time. The cohort was made up of two young adult volunteers, one female and one male, who were previously healthy. The full study reports these points: SARS-CoV-2 specificity was not confirmed for the second-wave clones peaking on day 37. Some responding clones were detected in pre-infection memory, which suggested that pre-existing cross-reactive memory T cells had joined the SARS-CoV-2 response. The study included only a couple of mild cases, and larger cohorts that include severe cases with pre-infection samples were judged to be necessary. Clones contracting from day 15 to 85 had balanced CD4/CD8 phenotypes, while a second wave expanding from day 15 to 37 was biased towards CD4+. Contracting CD4+ clones appeared mostly in the CM and EM memory subsets, whereas CD8+ clones were enriched in EMRA.

Points on this clonotype: This receptor's antigen is unknown. The record has no base qualities; no much larger clone is one base away.

TCRdb lists the instrument as Illumina NovaSeq 6000. Using 5'RACE with constant-segment primers, TCRalpha and TCRbeta cDNA libraries were constructed, with sample barcodes and unique molecular identifiers added in the process. RNA was extracted from every sample with Trizol reagent. The libraries were amplified in two PCR steps, and the second step added a second sample barcode and Illumina TruSeq adapters. Libraries were sequenced on an Illumina NovaSeq with 2 x 150 bp paired-end reads. Regarding the original processing steps: With migec v1.2.7, reads were demultiplexed and then collapsed into UMI-guided consensus sequences. Using mixcr v2.1.11, UMI consensuses were aligned to TRA and TRB V and J templates and then assembled into clonotypes. A clonotype was counted as expanded or contracted only if both edgeR and NoisET called the change significant, with noise models trained on biological replicates. For edgeR calls, a false discovery rate-adjusted p below 0.01 and a log2 fold-change threshold of 1 were applied. PCA with hierarchical clustering of max-normalized trajectories of the 1000 most abundant clonotypes was used as exploratory dynamics analysis. Separately sequenced CD4+ and CD8+ repertoires were used to assign a CD4 or CD8 phenotype to each responding clone. TCRdb handled the public reads itself, with Q25 trimming in fastp and clone calling in MiXCR, and kept productive beta chains. For every CDR3 protein sequence, its rows merge into one entry that carries the most common genes and DNA. These V and J calls rely on TCRdb rather than the paper's analysis. The sample has hundreds of thousands of distinct CDR3 sequences on record, around 19% of them singletons. Around 8% of the sample comes from the top ten.

CDR3 length: 18 amino acids, cysteine to phenylalanine. The read is trimmed to its CDR3 DNA, 54 bases read in frame from base 1. Sequences LGHNA (CDR1) and YSLEER (CDR2) are obtained from the germline V gene. From V the trimming removes 2 bases and from J it removes 1 base, while the gene matches leave 7 bases of the junction unaccounted for. PBMCs were isolated by Ficoll-Paque density gradient centrifugation. The sequencing sample was made of PBMCs or a T cell subset sorted from them (not recorded which). The chain employs TRBV4-3 and TRBJ2-1; 11 bases in the middle match TRBD2. The receptor comes from an adult woman who had mild COVID-19 (a few samples of this study predate the infection). The sample titles of this study are shuffled in the database, so cell type and time point are left out; the donor was told from shared clones. Read as DNA, the sequence is TGCGCCAGCAGCCAACGCGCCCTAGCGGGAGGTTCCTACAATGAGCAGTTCTTC. This codes for CASSQRALAGGSYNEQFF.